These 12 T cell receptor beta chains were all obtained from the same sample, sequenced in a study of blood T cell repertoires in COVID-19. Generated by immunoSEQ multiplex PCR, the TCRdb table keeps only in-frame clones and is missing some. The sample records about 44,000 clones, more than 65% being singletons. Source material: peripheral blood. These TCRs come from a man at least 80 years old with acute or convalescent COVID-19.

This clone has a count of ten or more. The chain joins TRBV19 to TRBJ2-7, with D possibly being TRBD1 (7 bases). The CDR3 is 14 residues long. V dropped 3 bases and J dropped 2 bases, with 11 bases sitting between them. Germline lookup yields CDR1 LNHDA and CDR2 SQIVND (reference sequence). CDR3 nucleotide sequence: TGTGCCAGTAGTATTGGGGGGACAGCCTACGAGCAGTACTTC. This encodes CASSIGGTAYEQYF.

In nucleotides, the CDR3 is TGTGCCAGCAGCCCAAGGACAGGCGGCGGGTACGAGCAGTACTTC. Its protein product is CASSPRTGGGYEQYF. This chain links TRBV5-8 with TRBJ2-7, with 7 bases lining up with TRBD1. The V gene's germline CDR1 is SGHTS and CDR2 YDEGEE. J gave up 4 bases and V 4 bases, and 11 bases lay outside the gene matches. The CDR3 contains 15 residues.

This chain links TRBV7-3 with TRBJ2-3, with 10 bases identical to TRBD1. V lost 4 bases to trimming and J lost 1 base; unmatched junction nucleotides: 5. This CDR3 spans 16 amino acids. CDR1 is SGHTA, CDR2 FQGTGA, per germline. The CDR3 sequence is CASSSGTGVGTDTQYF. The CDR3 bases are TGTGCCAGCAGCTCAGGGACAGGGGTTGGCACAGATACGCAGTATTTT.

The V call is TRBV4-1, the J call TRBJ2-1, with TRBD2 matching over 13 bases. Germline lookup yields CDR1 MGHRA and CDR2 YSYEKL. V was clipped by 3 bases and J by 8 bases; unmatched bases: 10. This CDR3 is built from 17 residues. CDR3 in DNA: TGCGCCAGCAGCCAGGCGGGACTAGCGGGGAGCGGCGATGAGCAGTTCTTC. This gives the protein CASSQAGLAGSGDEQFF.

The chain couples TRBV6-1 to TRBJ1-2; D is uncertain. Germline CDR1 MNHNS, CDR2 SASEGT. The CDR3 consists of 13 residues. V was cut by 0 bases and J by 4 bases, with 6 bases left in between. The CDR3 bases are TGTGCCAGCAGTGAAGCTTTAGTCTATGGCTACACCTTC. Protein: CASSEALVYGYTF.

V is TRBV28 and J is TRBJ2-7; tentative D call: TRBD2 (6 bases). There are 13 residues in the CDR3. Deletions cut 4 bases from V and 9 bases from J, with 16 bases between. Germline V lookup: CDR1 MDHEN, CDR2 SYDVKM. The CDR3 nucleotides read TGTGCCAGCAGTTCGGGACTGCAACGAGCGCAGTACTTC. It encodes CASSSGLQRAQYF.

This clone was picked up a small number of times. The chain combines TRBV10-2 with TRBJ2-2; D might be TRBD1 (5 bases). V was clipped by 8 bases and J by 1 base, with 14 bases between them. Germline V gene lookup returns CDR1 WSHSY and CDR2 SAAADI. The CDR3 length is 15 residues. CDR3 protein: CASARGHRNTGELFF. The CDR3 nucleotides are TGCGCCAGCGCCCGAGGACACAGGAACACCGGGGAGCTGTTTTTT.

The chain combines TRBV7-9 with TRBJ2-2, with D perhaps matching TRBD1 (6 bases). Germline-derived CDR1 and CDR2 are SEHNR and FQNEAQ (reference sequence). V was clipped by 4 bases and J by 5 bases, with 14 bases between them. CDR3 size: 15 residues. CDR3 bases: TGTGCCAGCAGCTCAGTCCCCAGGGGAACCGGGGAGCTGTTTTTT. Encoded protein: CASSSVPRGTGELFF.

J is TRBJ2-7 and V is TRBV15, with 8 bases lining up with TRBD1. The V segment lost 10 bases and the J segment 3 bases; nucleotides outside the gene matches: 5. The length of the CDR3 is 12 residues. Per the germline V gene, CDR1 is LNHNV and CDR2 is YYDKDF (reference sequence). The CDR3 reads CAKSTGGYEQYF. CDR3 nucleotides: TGTGCCAAGTCAACAGGGGGCTACGAGCAGTACTTC.

The rearrangement uses TRBV2 and TRBJ2-3, with TRBD2 as a possible D gene (6 bases). V was cut by 2 bases and J by 2 bases, with 14 bases left in between. Germline V lookup: CDR1 SNHLY, CDR2 FYNNEI. The CDR3 runs 16 residues. The chain's CDR3 is CASSEQGGLITDTQYF. The CDR3 DNA reads TGTGCCAGCAGTGAACAGGGCGGACTAATCACAGATACGCAGTATTTT.

The chain is built from TRBV7-2 and TRBJ2-3, with 7 nucleotides matching TRBD1. J gave up 4 bases and V 5 bases, and 9 bases lay outside the gene matches. CDR3 length: 15 amino acids. Germline V gene sequence: CDR1 SGHTA, CDR2 FQGNSA. The CDR3 spells CASSRTGLSADTQYF. The DNA of the CDR3 is TGTGCCAGCAGCCGGACAGGATTAAGCGCAGATACGCAGTATTTT.

The chain combines TRBV6-1 with TRBJ2-2; D remains unclear. The CDR3 loop spans 11 amino acids. Germline V gene data show CDR1 as MNHNS and CDR2 as SASEGT. Trimming pared 11 bases from V and 6 bases from J, leaving 10 bases between. This CDR3 reads CAFYASGELFF. DNA for the CDR3: TGTGCCTTTTACGCGTCCGGGGAGCTGTTTTTT.